A single sample is the source of the 27 T cell receptor beta chains below, sequenced in a study of cytomegalovirus exposure and HLA in healthy donors. The primer mix had 60 Vbeta and 13 Jbeta primers. The table came from immunoSEQ multiplex PCR; TCRdb's copy has only in-frame clones and leaves some out. The sample has under 200,000 clones; roughly 80% are singletons. Sequencing used PBMCs. These TCRs come from a young woman in good health and CMV-seronegative.

The genes are TRBV7-8 and TRBJ1-2, with D perhaps TRBD1 (5 bases). In germline, CDR1 is SGHVS, CDR2 FQNEAQ. Trimming took 4 bases from V and 7 from J, leaving 16 bases between them. The CDR3 has 14 residues. CDR3 DNA: TGTGCCAGCAGCTCGGGGGAGACAGCAGGTGGCTACACCTTC. This gives the protein CASSSGETAGGYTF.

The V gene is TRBV19, the J gene TRBJ2-7; tentative D call: TRBD1 (5 bases). Per the germline V gene, CDR1 is LNHDA and CDR2 is SQIVND (reference sequence). With 3 bases removed from V and 6 bases from J, the gap between germline ends came to 9 bases. This CDR3 contains 12 residues. CDR3 loop: CASSIWGREQYV. As DNA, the CDR3 is TGTGCCAGTAGTATTTGGGGCCGCGAGCAGTACGTC.

This sequence joins TRBV27 and TRBJ2-1; 14 positions match TRBD2. V gave up 4 bases and J gave up 7 bases; unmatched junction bases: 9. The CDR3 is 17 residues long. Germline values: CDR1 MNHEY, CDR2 SMNVEV (reference sequence). In DNA, the CDR3 is TGTGCCAGCAGTTATTATTTAGGACTAGCGGGGGGTAATGAGCAGTTCTTC. This gives the protein CASSYYLGLAGGNEQFF.

The chain uses TRBV5-1 and TRBJ2-5; 12 nucleotides line up with TRBD2. There are 17 residues in the CDR3. The junction had 11 bases not matched to a gene; V was cut back by 4 bases and J by 4 bases. Germline-derived CDR1 and CDR2 are SGHRS and YFSETQ. In nucleotides, the CDR3 is TGCGCCAGCAGCGGGGATCTAGCGGGAGGGCCGGGAGAGACCCAGTACTTC. This codes for CASSGDLAGGPGETQYF.

The chain combines TRBV9 with TRBJ2-5; TRBD1 aligns across 10 bases. V was pared by 3 bases and J by 11 bases, with 16 bases of the junction left unmatched. This CDR3 comprises 16 residues. Germline loops: CDR1 SGDLS, CDR2 YYNGEE. The CDR3 spells CASSAYGQGERKEQYF. In nucleotides, the CDR3 is TGTGCCAGCAGCGCGTATGGACAGGGGGAACGGAAAGAGCAGTACTTC.

This chain uses TRBV9 with TRBJ2-2; 7 bases map to TRBD2. The V and J ends lost 0 bases and 1 base, in that order; junction bases with no gene match: 3. The CDR3 is 16 residues long. Germline assignment: CDR1 SGDLS and CDR2 YYNGEE. CDR3 in DNA: TGTGCCAGCAGCGTAGGAGGGAGGGGGAACACCGGGGAGCTGTTTTTT. Translation: CASSVGGRGNTGELFF. Combining the CDR3 with reference TRBV9 and TRBJ2-2 gives the whole variable domain DSGVTQTPKHLITATGQRVTLRCSPRSGDLSVYWYQQSLDQGLQFLIQYYNGEERAKGNILERFSAQQFPDLHSELNLSSLELGDSALYFCASSVGGRGNTGELFFGEGSRLTVL.

The genes are TRBV27 and TRBJ2-7, with D maybe TRBD2 (5 bases). V lost 11 bases and J lost 7, with 6 bases in between. Germline values: CDR1 MNHEY, CDR2 SMNVEV (reference sequence). This CDR3 has 8 residues. CDR3 in amino acids: CARREQYF. CDR3 in DNA: TGTGCCCGGAGGGAGCAGTACTTC.

V is TRBV30 and J is TRBJ1-6; unclear D gene. V lost 8 bases and J 4 bases, leaving 15 bases between the germline ends. The length of the CDR3 is 14 residues. Looked up from germline, CDR1 is GTSNPN and CDR2 is SVGIG (reference sequence). The chain's CDR3 is CAGCKESYNSPLHF. The CDR3 coding sequence is TGTGCCGGTTGTAAGGAGTCTTATAATTCACCCCTCCACTTT. Drawing the rest from reference TRBV30 and TRBJ1-6, the complete variable domain is SQTIHQWPATLVQPVGSPLSLECTVEGTSNPNLYWYRQAAGRGLQLLFYSVGIGQISSEVPQNLSASRPQDRQFILSSKKLLLSDSGFYLCAGCKESYNSPLHFGNGTRLTVT.

The J gene is TRBJ2-3, the V gene TRBV9; TRBD2 matches 10 bases. With V trimmed by 3 bases and J by 2 bases, 6 bases remained unmatched. Germline V gene sequence: CDR1 SGDLS, CDR2 YYNGEE. CDR3 length: 16 amino acids. The CDR3 is CASSDGLAALTDTQYF. The CDR3, as DNA: TGTGCCAGCAGCGATGGACTAGCGGCCCTCACAGATACGCAGTATTTT.

V usage is TRBV6-1 and J usage is TRBJ2-1, with D perhaps matching TRBD2 (5 bases). The CDR3 is 15 residues long. The ends were cut back, 8 bases at V and 1 base at J, with 15 bases in the middle. The germline V gene has CDR1 MNHNS and CDR2 SASEGT. The CDR3: CASPPSPGSYNEQFF. In nucleotides, the CDR3 is TGTGCCAGCCCCCCGAGCCCGGGATCCTACAATGAGCAGTTCTTC.

J is TRBJ2-1 and V is TRBV27; D not certain. CDR1 and CDR2 (germline): MNHEY, SMNVEV (reference sequence). Trimming removed 4 bases at V and 2 bases at J, with 9 bases between. This CDR3 contains 14 residues. CDR3 in amino acids: CASSSSATYNEQFF. The CDR3 nucleotides read TGTGCCAGCAGTTCAAGTGCTACCTACAATGAGCAGTTCTTC.

The rearrangement joins TRBV6-5 to TRBJ2-6; D perhaps matches TRBD1 (5 bases). Between the trimmed V and J ends, which lost 10 bases and 9 bases, there was a span of 16 bases. The CDR3 covers 13 residues. Germline V lookup: CDR1 MNHEY, CDR2 SVGAGI. The chain's CDR3 is CATILLQGNVLTF. The CDR3 coding sequence is TGTGCCACCATCCTACTCCAGGGCAACGTCCTGACTTTC.

The gene calls are TRBV2 and TRBJ2-5; 9 nucleotides match TRBD2. The CDR3 length is 16 residues. J lost 0 bases, V lost 5 bases, and 7 bases had no gene match. Germline assignment: CDR1 SNHLY and CDR2 FYNNEI. CDR3 coding DNA: TGTGCCAGCAGTTCCAGACTAGCGGTGAACCAAGAGACCCAGTACTTC. Protein: CASSSRLAVNQETQYF.

CDR3 loop: CASSRDRGSYEQYF. The CDR3 region has the DNA TGTGCCAGCAGCAGAGACAGGGGCTCCTACGAGCAGTACTTC. The chain uses TRBV27 and TRBJ2-7; 8 bases line up with TRBD1. The CDR3 consists of 14 residues. V shed 6 bases and J 0 bases; nucleotides not matched to a gene: 4. Germline V CDR1 and CDR2: MNHEY, SMNVEV (reference sequence).

The CDR3 sequence: CASSDPSGKSNTGELFF. The CDR3 nucleotides read TGTGCCAGCAGTGACCCTAGCGGGAAGTCGAACACCGGGGAGCTGTTTTTT. The chain has TRBV2 and TRBJ2-2; 9 bases are a match to TRBD2. CDR1 is SNHLY and CDR2 is FYNNEI in the germline V gene. This CDR3 has 17 amino acids. The V and J ends lost 3 bases and 0 bases, in that order; junction bases with no gene match: 5.

The chain has TRBV18 and TRBJ1-1; the match to TRBD1 covers 10 bases. CDR1 is KGHSH, CDR2 LQKENI, per germline. There are 15 residues in the CDR3. The V gene end was trimmed by 4 bases and the J gene end by 3 bases; junction bases not matched to a gene: 5. The CDR3: CASSLTGGSDTEAFF. CDR3 nucleotide sequence: TGTGCCAGCTCACTGACAGGGGGCTCCGACACTGAAGCTTTCTTT. The variable domain in full, with the rest retrieved from reference TRBV18 and TRBJ1-1, is NAGVMQNPRHLVRRRGQEARLRCSPMKGHSHVYWYRQLPEEGLKFMVYLQKENIIDESGMPKERFSAEFPKEGPSILRIQQVVRGDSAAYFCASSLTGGSDTEAFFGQGTRLTVV.

V gene TRBV15 combines with J gene TRBJ1-1, with 7 bases lining up with TRBD1. V shed 5 bases and J 1 base; nucleotides not matched to a gene: 4. Germline loops: CDR1 LNHNV, CDR2 YYDKDF (reference sequence). CDR3 length: 14 amino acids. DNA of the CDR3: TGTGCCACCAGCTTAACAGGGGAGAACACTGAAGCTTTCTTT. Translation gives CATSLTGENTEAFF. Combining the CDR3 with reference TRBV15 and TRBJ1-1 gives the whole variable domain DAMVIQNPRYQVTQFGKPVTLSCSQTLNHNVMYWYQQKSSQAPKLLFHYYDKDFNNEADTPDNFQSRRPNTSFCFLDIRSPGLGDTAMYLCATSLTGENTEAFFGQGTRLTVV.

The chain joins TRBV4-2 to TRBJ1-5; 8 bases are a match to TRBD1. The CDR3 loop spans 16 amino acids. Trimming cost V 0 bases and J 2 bases; bases outside gene matches: 3. In germline, CDR1 is LGHNA, CDR2 YNFKEQ. CDR3 sequence reads: CASSQDGQGGNQPQHF. The CDR3 nucleotides read TGTGCCAGCAGCCAAGATGGACAGGGCGGCAATCAGCCCCAGCATTTT.

The chain carries TRBV28 and TRBJ1-5; D possibly corresponds to TRBD1 (6 bases). The CDR3 is 11 residues long. Germline-derived CDR1 and CDR2 are MDHEN and SYDVKM. Trimming took 2 bases from V and 16 from J, leaving 12 bases between them. The CDR3 bases are TGTGCCAGCAGTTTAGACAGGAAAATCCATTTT. Its protein is CASSLDRKIHF. Full variable domain (outside the CDR3, taken from reference TRBV28 and TRBJ1-5): DVKVTQSSRYLVKRTGEKVFLECVQDMDHENMFWYRQDPGLGLRLIYFSYDVKMKEKGDIPEGYSVSREKKERFSLILESASTNQTSMYLCASSLDRKIHFGDGTRLSIL.

The chain is built from TRBV11-2 and TRBJ2-3, with TRBD2 identical over 11 bases. V was clipped by 0 bases and J by 0 bases; unmatched bases: 11. Germline V gene data show CDR1 as SGHAT and CDR2 as FQNNGV. This CDR3 is 20 amino acids long. The CDR3 sequence is CASSLEGSGRAFYSTDTQYF. Written as DNA, the CDR3 is TGTGCCAGCAGCTTAGAAGGTAGCGGGAGGGCCTTTTATAGCACAGATACGCAGTATTTT.

The CDR3 is CASSLGRSAATNTGELFF. Here the CDR3 DNA reads TGTGCCAGCAGCTTAGGACGAAGTGCGGCCACGAACACCGGGGAGCTGTTTTTT. The V call is TRBV11-3, the J call TRBJ2-2, with no clear D. The CDR3 runs 18 residues. Trimming removed 1 base from V and 0 bases from J, with 15 bases in between. Germline assignment: CDR1 SGHNT and CDR2 YENEEA.

J is TRBJ1-5 and V is TRBV7-9; D might be TRBD1 (5 bases). The germline CDR1 and CDR2 sequences are SEHNR and FQNEAQ (reference sequence). CDR3 length equals 12 residues. V lost 3 bases and J lost 6, with 6 bases in between. The CDR3 reads CASSFQGQPQHF. The CDR3 DNA reads as TGTGCCAGCAGCTTCCAGGGTCAGCCCCAGCATTTT.

A single count supports this clone. The rearrangement joins TRBV11-3 to TRBJ1-6; TRBD1 agrees at 8 bases. Germline values: CDR1 SGHNT, CDR2 YENEEA. The CDR3 runs to 17 residues. V lost 1 base and J lost 0; bases outside the gene matches: 2. In nucleotides, the CDR3 is TGTGCCAGCAGCTTAGGGACAGGGAACTCCTATAATTCACCCCTCCACTTT. Its protein is CASSLGTGNSYNSPLHF.

The V and J genes are TRBV11-2 and TRBJ2-1; TRBD2 agrees at 11 bases. Losses at the gene ends were 4 bases for V and 9 bases for J; bases not matched to a gene: 5. CDR1 SGHAT and CDR2 FQNNGV come from the germline V gene. This CDR3 is built from 14 residues. CDR3 amino acids: CASSSTSGKGEQFF. The CDR3 DNA is TGTGCCAGCAGCTCGACTAGCGGGAAGGGTGAGCAGTTCTTC.

This rearrangement joins TRBV5-1 to TRBJ2-1, with 7 bases that match TRBD1. Per the germline V gene, CDR1 is SGHRS and CDR2 is YFSETQ. This CDR3 comprises 14 residues. The junction had 9 bases not matched to a gene; V was cut back by 4 bases and J by 8 bases. The CDR3 nucleotides read TGCGCCAGCAGCCCCGGGACAGCCCAACATGAGCAGTTCTTC. Residues: CASSPGTAQHEQFF.

This sequence joins TRBV4-3 and TRBJ2-7; TRBD1 might be the D (5 bases). V lost 3 bases, J lost 8 bases, and 11 bases lay in between. Germline V gives CDR1 LGHNA, CDR2 YSLEER. The CDR3 loop spans 12 amino acids. This CDR3 reads CASSQGRRKQYV. DNA of the CDR3: TGCGCCAGCAGCCAGGGGCGTCGGAAGCAGTACGTC.

This clone was seen a handful of times. The chain carries TRBV19 and TRBJ2-4; tentatively, D is TRBD2 (5 bases). V gave up 5 bases and J gave up 8 bases, with 13 bases separating them. Germline CDR1 is LNHDA and CDR2 is SQIVND (reference sequence). The CDR3 is 13 residues long. CDR3 in DNA: TGTGCCAGTAGTCCCCTGCGGGTGGACATTCAGTACTTC. This codes for CASSPLRVDIQYF.